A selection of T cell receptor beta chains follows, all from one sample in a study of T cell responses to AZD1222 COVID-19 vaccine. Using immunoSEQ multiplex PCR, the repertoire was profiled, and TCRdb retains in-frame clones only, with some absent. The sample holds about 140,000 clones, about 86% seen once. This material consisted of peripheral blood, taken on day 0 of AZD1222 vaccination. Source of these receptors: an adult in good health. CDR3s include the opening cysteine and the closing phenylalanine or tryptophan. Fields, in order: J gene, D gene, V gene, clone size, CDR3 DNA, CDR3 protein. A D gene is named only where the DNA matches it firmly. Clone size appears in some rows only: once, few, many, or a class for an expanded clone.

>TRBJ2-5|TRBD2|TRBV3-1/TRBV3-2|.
TGTGCCAGCAGCGTAGGACTAGCGGGCTACCAAGAGACCCAGTACTTC
CASSVGLAGYQETQYF
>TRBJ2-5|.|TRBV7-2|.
TGTGCCAGCAGCTTAGCGCACGGGAGAGAGACCCAGTACTTC
CASSLAHGRETQYF
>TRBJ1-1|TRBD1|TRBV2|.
TGTGCCAGCACAGAAGGGGACAGGGGCACTGAAGCTTTCTTT
CASTEGDRGTEAFF
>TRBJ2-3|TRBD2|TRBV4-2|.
TGTGCCAGCAGCCACATAGGGACTAGTTGGTTTGGCTTT
CASSHIGTSWFGF
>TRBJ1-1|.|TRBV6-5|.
TGTGCCAGCAGTTACCAACCGAACACTGAAGCTTTCTTT
CASSYQPNTEAFF
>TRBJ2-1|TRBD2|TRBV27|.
TGTGCCAGCAGTGGCCGGACTAGCGGGAGGGCCCCGCCCAATGAGCAGTTCTTC
CASSGRTSGRAPPNEQFF
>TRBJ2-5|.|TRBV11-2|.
TGTGCCAGCAGCCAGGAGCGAACGTACCAAGAGACCCAGTACTTC
CASSQERTYQETQYF
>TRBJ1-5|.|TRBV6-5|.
TGTGCCAGCAGTTGGCAGGGGAACGTAGGGCCCCAGCATTTT
CASSWQGNVGPQHF
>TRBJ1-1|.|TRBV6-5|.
TGTGCCAGCAGTTACTCCGGACTTGCGAACACTGAAGCTTTCTTT
CASSYSGLANTEAFF
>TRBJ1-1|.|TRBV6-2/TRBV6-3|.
TGTGCCAGCAGTGACTACAGGGACACTGAAGCTTTCTTT
CASSDYRDTEAFF
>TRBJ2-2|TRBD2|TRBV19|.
TGTGCCAGTAGTATATTAGCGGGAGTGAACACCGGGGAGCTGTTTTTT
CASSILAGVNTGELFF
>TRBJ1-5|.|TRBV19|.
TGTGCCAGTAGTATAGGGAATAGCAATCAGCCCCAGCATTTT
CASSIGNSNQPQHF
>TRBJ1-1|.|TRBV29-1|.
TGCAGCGTTGATTCGGCAGGGGCGAGTGGCACTGAAGCTTTCTTT
CSVDSAGASGTEAFF
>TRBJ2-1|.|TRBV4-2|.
TGTGCCAGCAGCCAGAGCCGACCTAATGAGCAGTTCTTC
CASSQSRPNEQFF
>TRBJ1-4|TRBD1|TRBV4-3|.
TGCGCCAGCAGCGACCCGGGACAGGGGAATGAAAAACTGTTTTTT
CASSDPGQGNEKLFF
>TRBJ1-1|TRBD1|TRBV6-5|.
TGTGCCAGCAGGCGACAGGGTGCGTACACTGAAGCTTTCTTT
CASRRQGAYTEAFF
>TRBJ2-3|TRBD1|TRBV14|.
TGTGCCAGCAGCGAGGGACAGAAAACAGATACGCAGTATTTT
CASSEGQKTDTQYF
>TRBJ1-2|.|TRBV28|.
TGTGCCAGCAGCACCACCCCCGGGACGGGGTATGGCTACACCTTC
CASSTTPGTGYGYTF
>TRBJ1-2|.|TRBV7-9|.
TGTGCCAGCAGCTTCGTAACACAATACTATGGCTACACCTTC
CASSFVTQYYGYTF
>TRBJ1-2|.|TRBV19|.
TGTGCCAGTAGTATTGAACAGGGCGGTGGCTATGGCTACACCTTC
CASSIEQGGGYGYTF
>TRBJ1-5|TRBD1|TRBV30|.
TGTGCCTGGAGTGTAGGACAGGACAATCAGCCCCAGCATTTT
CAWSVGQDNQPQHF
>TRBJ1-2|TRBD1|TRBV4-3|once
TGCGCCAGCAGCCAAGCCGGGACAGGTAATGGCTACACCTTC
CASSQAGTGNGYTF
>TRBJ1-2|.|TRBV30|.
TGTGCCTGGAGTTTCGGGGATGGCTACACCTTC
CAWSFGDGYTF
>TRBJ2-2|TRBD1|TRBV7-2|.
TGTGCCAGCAGCTTAGTTGGGACAGGGTCCGGGGAGCTGTTTTTT
CASSLVGTGSGELFF
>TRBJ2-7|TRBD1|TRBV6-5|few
TGTGCCAGCAGTTACGCATCAGGGGGCTCCTACGAGCAGTACTTC
CASSYASGGSYEQYF
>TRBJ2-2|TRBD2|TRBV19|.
TGTGCCAGTAGTACCCTGACTAGCGGAGGCACCGGGGAGCTGTTTTTT
CASSTLTSGGTGELFF
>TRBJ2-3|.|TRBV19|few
TGTGCCAGTAGTCCCTCTCCGAATACGCAGTATTTT
CASSPSPNTQYF
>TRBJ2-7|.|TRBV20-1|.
TGCAGTGCTTGGCTCAACGAGCAGTACTTC
CSAWLNEQYF
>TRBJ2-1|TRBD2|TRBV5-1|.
TGCGCCAGCAGCTTGGAATGGGAGGGCTACAATGAGCAGTTCTTC
CASSLEWEGYNEQFF
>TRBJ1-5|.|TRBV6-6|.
TGTGCCAGCAGTCGGACCGAGCTTCAGCCCCAGCATTTT
CASSRTELQPQHF
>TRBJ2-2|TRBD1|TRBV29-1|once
TGCAGCGTCTCCAGACCAGGGACAGCGAACACCGGGGAGCTGTTTTTT
CSVSRPGTANTGELFF
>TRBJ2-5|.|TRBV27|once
TGTGCCAGCAGGGGGGACTTTCTCACCGGGGAGACCCAGTACTTC
CASRGDFLTGETQYF
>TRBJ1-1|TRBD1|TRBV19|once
TGTGCCAGTGACAGGGGTTACACTGAAGCTTTCTTT
CASDRGYTEAFF
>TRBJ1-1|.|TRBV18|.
TGTGCCAGCTCACCCCTATTTGAAGCTTTCTTT
CASSPLFEAFF
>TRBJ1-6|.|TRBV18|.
TGTGCCAGCTCACCCGAGGAAGCAGGGTCACCCCTCCACTTT
CASSPEEAGSPLHF
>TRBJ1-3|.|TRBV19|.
TGTGCCAGTAGTAGCGGACTGTACTCTGGAAACACCATATATTTT
CASSSGLYSGNTIYF
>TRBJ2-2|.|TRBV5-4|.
TGTGCCAGCAGCTTTTGGACTGTCCCATCCGGGGAGCTGTTTTTT
CASSFWTVPSGELFF
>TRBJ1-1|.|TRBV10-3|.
TGTGCCACCGGGGGGGCTCTGACTGAAGCTTTCTTT
CATGGALTEAFF
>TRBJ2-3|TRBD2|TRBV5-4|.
TGTGCCAGCAGCCCCGGGGGGTTCACAGATACGCAGTATTTT
CASSPGGFTDTQYF
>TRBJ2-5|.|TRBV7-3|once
TGTGCCAGCAGCTTAGGTGGACGAGGGCCCGGGGGCCAAGAGACCCAGTACTTC
CASSLGGRGPGGQETQYF
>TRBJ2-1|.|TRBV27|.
TGTGCCAGCAGTTTAACTAAGATCCCTTCCTACAATGAGCAGTTCTTC
CASSLTKIPSYNEQFF
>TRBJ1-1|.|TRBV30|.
TGTGCCTGGAAGGCAGGGGCAGCTTTCTTT
CAWKAGAAFF